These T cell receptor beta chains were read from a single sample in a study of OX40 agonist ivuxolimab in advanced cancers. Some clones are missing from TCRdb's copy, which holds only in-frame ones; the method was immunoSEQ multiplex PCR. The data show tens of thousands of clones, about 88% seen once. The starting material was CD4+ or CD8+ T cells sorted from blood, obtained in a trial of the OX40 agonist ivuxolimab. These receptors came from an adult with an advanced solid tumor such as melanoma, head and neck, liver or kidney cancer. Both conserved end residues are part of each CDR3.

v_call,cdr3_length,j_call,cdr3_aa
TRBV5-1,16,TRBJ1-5,CASSLVPRGQDQPQHF
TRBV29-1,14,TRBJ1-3,CSVSKGSSGNTIYF
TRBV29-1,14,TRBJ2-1,CSVILAVTYNEQFF
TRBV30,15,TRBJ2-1,CAWSKSEVLDNEQFF
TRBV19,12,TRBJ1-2,CASTVDYYGYTF
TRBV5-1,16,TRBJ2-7,CASSLEGTGRAVVEYF
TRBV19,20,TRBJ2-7,CASSRGQGAPQHLGSYEQYF
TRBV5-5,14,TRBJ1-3,CASSLAIQGNTIYF
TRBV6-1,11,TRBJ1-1,CASSEEGIAFF
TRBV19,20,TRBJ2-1,CASSIPGLAGGRRSYNEQFF
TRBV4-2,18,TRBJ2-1,CASSQALSSGPSYNEQFF
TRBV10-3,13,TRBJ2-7,CAISDQNYLEQYF
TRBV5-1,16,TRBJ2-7,CASSLGGTAPTYEQYF
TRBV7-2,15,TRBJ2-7,CASSSWTSGPYEQYF
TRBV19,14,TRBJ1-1,CASASQRAGTEAFF
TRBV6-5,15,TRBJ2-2,CASTIGTKNTGELFF
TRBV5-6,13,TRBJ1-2,CASSFGTGAGYTF
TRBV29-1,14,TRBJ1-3,CSVDLTGTGNTIYF
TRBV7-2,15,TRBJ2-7,CASSLRTSGRYEQYF
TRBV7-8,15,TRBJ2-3,CASSGVSGGAGTQYF
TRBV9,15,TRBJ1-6,CASSVDGRGNSPLHF
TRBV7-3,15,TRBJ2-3,CASSLMGRDTDTQYF
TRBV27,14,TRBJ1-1,CASSYAGTGGVAFF
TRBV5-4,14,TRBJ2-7,CASSFGTSGYEQYF
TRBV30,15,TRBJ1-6,CAWSVAAVQISPLHF
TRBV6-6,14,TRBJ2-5,CASSYGVGGETQYF
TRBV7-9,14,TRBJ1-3,CASSALTSGNTIYF
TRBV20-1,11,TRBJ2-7,CPDRICYEQYF
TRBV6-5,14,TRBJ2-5,CASSQGPLKETQYF
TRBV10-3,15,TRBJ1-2,CAISEGTGGGYGYTF
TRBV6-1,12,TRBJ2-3,CASSPATPGDYF
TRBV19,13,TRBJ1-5,CASSRFSNQPQHF
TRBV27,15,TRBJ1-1,CASWSLTWGNTEAFF
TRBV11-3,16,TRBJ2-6,CASSILRGSGANVLTF
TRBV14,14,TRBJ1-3,CASSPGAAGNTIYF
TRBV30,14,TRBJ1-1,CAWSSLRVNTEAFF
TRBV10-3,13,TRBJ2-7,CAISDLRGYEQYF
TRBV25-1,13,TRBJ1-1,CASKRDPRTEAFF
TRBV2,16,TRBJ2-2,CASSERSAGLTGELFF
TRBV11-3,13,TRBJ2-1,CASMDSGRHEQFF
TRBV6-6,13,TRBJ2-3,CASSYGWSDTQYF